This T cell receptor (beta chain) was recorded in a study of CD8+ T cells in alopecia areata. Study overall: The percentage of affected scalp area served as the score of severity for treated patients.

Per the germline V gene, CDR1 is SGHTA and CDR2 is FQGNSA. The CDR3 length is 14 residues. Trimming stripped 1 base from V and 6 bases from J, with 12 bases between. Concerning this clone: No antigen is known for it.

Treatment meaning: oral pan-JAK inhibitor, 5-10 mg twice daily. RNA, once extracted, was reverse transcribed into cDNA for use as the sequencing template. Only in-frame clones appear in the TCRdb table, and some are missing; sequencing was by immunoSEQ multiplex PCR. Here the sample spans 150,000 to 200,000 clones, about three fifths being singletons. Findings of the study overall: Scalp clonality dropped significantly under tofacitinib, as did expanded CD8+ top-100 clones.

The chain uses TRBV7-2 and TRBJ1-2; D is perhaps TRBD1 (6 bases). This TCR came from a human donor with alopecia areata. The specimen was CD4+ T cells sorted from blood, collected around week 49, from a patient treated with tofacitinib. CDR3 region: CASSLVPGDHGYTF. CDR3 in DNA: TGTGCCAGCAGCTTAGTTCCAGGGGATCATGGCTACACCTTC. Full variable domain (rest looked up from reference TRBV7-2 and TRBJ1-2): GAGVSQSPSNKVTEKGKDVELRCDPISGHTALYWYRQSLGQGLEFLIYFQGNSAPDKSGLPSDRFSAERTGGSVSTLTIQRTQQEDSAVYLCASSLVPGDHGYTFGSGTRLTVV.